This TCR beta chain is from a study of Graves' ophthalmopathy and Graves' hyperthyroidism. Study-wide background: No treatment had been given when peripheral blood was collected at initial diagnosis.

RNA transcripts provided the template for amplifying TCR beta CDR3 regions. The first round was an RT-PCR with HTBI primers, and the second round was a multiplex PCR. One entry per CDR3 protein results from TCRdb running MiXCR on the multiplex PCR reads. This repertoire shows about 640,000 distinct CDR3 sequences, 35% to 50% found once; its top ten account for over 2.5%. This clonotype has ten or more counts. In germline, CDR1 is SNHLY, CDR2 FYNNEI. V lost 2 bases and J lost 3, with 7 bases in between. The CDR3 consists of 13 residues. The chain is built from TRBV2 and TRBJ1-2; D unresolved. The receptor was derived from an adult man with Graves' ophthalmopathy. The sample was peripheral blood. CDR3 protein: CASSEYGDYGYTF. CDR3 DNA: TGTGCCAGCAGTGAATATGGAGACTATGGCTACACCTTC.